This TCR beta chain was documented in a study of blood T cell repertoires in COVID-19. About the study: In each case, the material was cDNA or gDNA derived from T cells, B-cell-depleted T cells, or PBMCs.

In the source study's methods: Amplification of reference gene primers provided the estimated nucleated cell counts. Measured with immunoSEQ multiplex PCR; TCRdb has only the in-frame clones, and not every one. V and J calls plus clone size are reproduced from that table; the DNA served to infer D and trimming. The sample carries about 68,000 clones, roughly 88% recorded once. Germline trimming cut 2 bases from V and 8 bases from J; bases unmatched to any gene: 4. CDR1 is SGHDT, CDR2 YYEEEE, per germline. The CDR3 length is 14 residues. Specimen: peripheral blood. This receptor was taken from a man aged 30-40 years with acute or convalescent COVID-19. The V and J genes are TRBV5-6 and TRBJ1-6, with 7 bases lining up with TRBD1. The CDR3 sequence is CASSFGTDYSPLHF. In DNA, the CDR3 is TGTGCCAGCAGCTTTGGGACAGACTATTCACCCCTCCACTTT. The complete variable domain, with remaining parts taken from reference TRBV5-6 and TRBJ1-6, reads DAGVTQSPTHLIKTRGQQVTLRCSPKSGHDTVSWYQQALGQGPQFIFQYYEEEERQRGNFPDRFSGHQFPNYSSELNVNALLLGDSALYLCASSFGTDYSPLHFGNGTRLTVT.